One T cell receptor (beta chain) is described in this entry. The antigen is not known. The sample belongs to a study of graft-versus-host responses after intestinal transplantation. Study-wide findings and caveats: Detected in recipient marrow were GvH clones, some of which were first observed in ileum or blood.

Profiling relied on immunoSEQ multiplex PCR, and the TCRdb table lists in-frame clones only, not all of them. The table records over 85,000 clones, about 93% of them present only once. This CDR3 has 16 residues. Germline values: CDR1 SGHTA, CDR2 FQGNSA. Trimming took 2 bases from V and 2 from J, leaving 14 bases between them. The sample was unstimulated CD8+ T cells sorted from spleen or lymph node cells, taken before intestinal transplant. The V call is TRBV7-2, the J call TRBJ2-3; D possibly corresponds to TRBD2 (6 bases). The receptor comes from a human donor who received an intestinal transplant. CDR3 sequence reads: CASSLTLTSATDTQYF. CDR3 nucleotides: TGTGCCAGCAGCTTAACACTGACTAGTGCCACAGATACGCAGTATTTT. Filled out from reference TRBV7-2 and TRBJ2-3, the complete variable domain reads GAGVSQSPSNKVTEKGKDVELRCDPISGHTALYWYRQSLGQGLEFLIYFQGNSAPDKSGLPSDRFSAERTGGSVSTLTIQRTQQEDSAVYLCASSLTLTSATDTQYFGPGTRLTVL.